The clone carrying this TCR beta chain was detected only a few times. CD45RA+ naive and CD45RA-negative memory subsets were separated from CD4+ cells. The CDR3 has 11 residues. The V end was cut by 11 bases, the J end by 4 bases, with 11 bases between. The data derive from a study of shared clonotypes between healthy human individuals. Clones were read by immunoSEQ multiplex PCR, and TCRdb kept only the in-frame ones, dropping some. This table holds hundreds of thousands of clones, approximately 79% found once. This chain joins TRBV23-1 and TRBJ1-1; maybe TRBD1 (6 bases). TRBV23-1 is noted as an ORF with a role that remains uncertain. The sequencing input was memory CD4+ T cells sorted from blood. Documented subset: CD45RA-negative fraction. The receptor was derived from a woman in her 30s in good health. This chain's CDR3 is CAGGGSTEAFF. CDR3 coding DNA: TGCGCCGGAGGGGGGTCCACTGAAGCTTTCTTT.